This paragraph covers one T cell receptor beta chain sequence. The antigen is not known. It was with 60 Vbeta and 13 Jbeta primers that the PCR ran. Per the original data handling: In a later analysis, some 10 million of about 80 million unique beta chains occurred in at least two donors. Using immunoSEQ multiplex PCR, the repertoire was profiled, and TCRdb retains in-frame clones only, with some absent. D and trimming come from the DNA, and the V and J calls and clone size come from that table. The table has around 150,000 clones, around 80% seen once; the top ten hold around 6.5%. The data belong to a study of cytomegalovirus exposure and HLA in healthy donors. Study-wide background: Unique TCRs numbering around 85 million, obtained from HLA-typed donors, made up an early data release. General study results and limits: Only CMV serostatus was available as immune exposure information. Presence/absence analyses rested on an assumption that sequencing depth was roughly uniform across donors.

This CDR3 region has 14 residues. V shed 5 bases and J shed 7 bases, with 16 bases lying between them. Germline V gene lookup returns CDR1 SGHNT and CDR2 YENEEA. The chain is built from TRBV11-3 and TRBJ2-3; maybe TRBD2 (6 bases). Sequencing was carried out using PBMCs. The sequence was obtained from a male donor in good health and CMV-seropositive. The CDR3 DNA reads TGTGCCAGCAGCCTTCGGGGGAACGATAATACGCAGTATTTT. This encodes CASSLRGNDNTQYF.